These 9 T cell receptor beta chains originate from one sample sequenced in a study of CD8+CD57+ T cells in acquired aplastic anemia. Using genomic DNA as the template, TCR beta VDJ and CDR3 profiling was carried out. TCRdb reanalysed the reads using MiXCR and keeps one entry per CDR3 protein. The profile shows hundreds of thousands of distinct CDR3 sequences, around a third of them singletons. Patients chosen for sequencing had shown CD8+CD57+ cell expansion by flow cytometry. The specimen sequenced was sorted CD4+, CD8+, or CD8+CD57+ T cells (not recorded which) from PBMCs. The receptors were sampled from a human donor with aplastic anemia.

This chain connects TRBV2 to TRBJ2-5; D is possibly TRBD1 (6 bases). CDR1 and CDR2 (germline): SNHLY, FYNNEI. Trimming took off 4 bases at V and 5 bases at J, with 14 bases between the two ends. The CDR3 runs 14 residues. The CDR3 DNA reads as TGTGCCAGCAGTGTGGACAGAAGTGGGGAGACCCAGTACTTC. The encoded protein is CASSVDRSGETQYF.

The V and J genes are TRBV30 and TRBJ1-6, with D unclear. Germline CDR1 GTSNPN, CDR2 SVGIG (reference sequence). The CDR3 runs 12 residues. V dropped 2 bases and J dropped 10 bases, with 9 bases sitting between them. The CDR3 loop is CAWSRILSPLHF. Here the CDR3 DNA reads TGTGCCTGGAGTCGGATCTTATCACCCCTCCACTTT.

The CDR3 spells CASSHPVNYGYTF. The CDR3 DNA sequence: TGCGCCAGCAGCCACCCAGTAAACTATGGCTACACCTTC. The chain couples TRBV4-3 to TRBJ1-2; unclear D gene. CDR1 and CDR2 (germline): LGHNA, YSLEER. The CDR3 covers 13 residues. V was cut by 3 bases and J by 2 bases, with 7 bases left in between.

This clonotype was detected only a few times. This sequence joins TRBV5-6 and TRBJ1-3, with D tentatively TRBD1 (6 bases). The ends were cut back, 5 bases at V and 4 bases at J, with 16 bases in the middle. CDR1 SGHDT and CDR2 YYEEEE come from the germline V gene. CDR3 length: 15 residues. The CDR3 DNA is TGTGCCAGCAGTGCAGTAACAGGGTCGGGAAACACCATATATTTT. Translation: CASSAVTGSGNTIYF. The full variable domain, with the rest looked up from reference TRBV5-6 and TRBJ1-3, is DAGVTQSPTHLIKTRGQQVTLRCSPKSGHDTVSWYQQALGQGPQFIFQYYEEEERQRGNFPDRFSGHQFPNYSSELNVNALLLGDSALYLCASSAVTGSGNTIYFGEGSWLTVV.

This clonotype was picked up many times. In DNA, the CDR3 is TGTGCCAGTAGTATATTGCAGGGTGTTGAGCAGTTCTTC. This translates into CASSILQGVEQFF. The chain has TRBV19 and TRBJ2-1, with a tentative D call TRBD1 (5 bases). V lost 2 bases and J 9 bases, leaving 11 bases between the germline ends. Looked up from germline, CDR1 is LNHDA and CDR2 is SQIVND (reference sequence). CDR3 size: 13 residues.

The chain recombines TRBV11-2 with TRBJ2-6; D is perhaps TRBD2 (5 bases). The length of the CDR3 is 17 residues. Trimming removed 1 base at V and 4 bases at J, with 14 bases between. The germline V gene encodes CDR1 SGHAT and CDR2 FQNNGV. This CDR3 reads CASSLVVYGLGANVLTF. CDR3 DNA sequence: TGTGCCAGCAGCTTAGTTGTGTACGGACTGGGGGCCAACGTCCTGACTTTC.

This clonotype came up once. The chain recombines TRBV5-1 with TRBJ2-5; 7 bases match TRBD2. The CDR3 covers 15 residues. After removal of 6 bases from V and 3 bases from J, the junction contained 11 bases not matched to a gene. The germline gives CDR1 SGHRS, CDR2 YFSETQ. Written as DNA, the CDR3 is TGCGCCAGCAACGGCGGCGGGGGTTCCGAAGAGACCCAGTACTTC. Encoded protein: CASNGGGGSEETQYF.

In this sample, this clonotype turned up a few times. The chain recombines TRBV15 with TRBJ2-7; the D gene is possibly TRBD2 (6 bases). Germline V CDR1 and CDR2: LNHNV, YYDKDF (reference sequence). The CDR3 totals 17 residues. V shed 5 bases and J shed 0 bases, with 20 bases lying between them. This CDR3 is CATSQGTSGPSSYEQYF. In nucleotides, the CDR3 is TGTGCCACCAGCCAGGGAACGAGCGGGCCAAGCTCCTACGAGCAGTACTTC.

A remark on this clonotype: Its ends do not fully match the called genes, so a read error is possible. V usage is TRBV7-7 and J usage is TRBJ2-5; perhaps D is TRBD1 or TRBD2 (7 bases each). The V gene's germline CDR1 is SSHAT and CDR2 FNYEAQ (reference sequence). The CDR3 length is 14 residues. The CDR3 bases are TGTGCTAGCAGCCAGGGGGGGGGAGTTGAGACCCAGTACTTC. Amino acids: CASSQGGGVETQYF.